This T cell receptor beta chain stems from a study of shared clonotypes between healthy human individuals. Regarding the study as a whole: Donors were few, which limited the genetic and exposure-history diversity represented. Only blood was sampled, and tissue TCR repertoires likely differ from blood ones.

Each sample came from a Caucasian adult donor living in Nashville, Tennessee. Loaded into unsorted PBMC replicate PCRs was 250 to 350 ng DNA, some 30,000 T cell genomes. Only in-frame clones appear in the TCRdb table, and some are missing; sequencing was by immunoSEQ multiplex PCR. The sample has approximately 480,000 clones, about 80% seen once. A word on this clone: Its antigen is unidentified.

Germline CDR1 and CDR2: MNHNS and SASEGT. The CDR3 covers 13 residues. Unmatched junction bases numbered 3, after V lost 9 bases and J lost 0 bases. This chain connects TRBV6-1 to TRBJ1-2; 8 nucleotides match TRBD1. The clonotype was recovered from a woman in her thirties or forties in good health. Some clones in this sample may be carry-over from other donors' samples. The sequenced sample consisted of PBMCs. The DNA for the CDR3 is TGTGCCAGTTTACAGGGGGCTAACTATGGCTACACCTTC. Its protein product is CASLQGANYGYTF.